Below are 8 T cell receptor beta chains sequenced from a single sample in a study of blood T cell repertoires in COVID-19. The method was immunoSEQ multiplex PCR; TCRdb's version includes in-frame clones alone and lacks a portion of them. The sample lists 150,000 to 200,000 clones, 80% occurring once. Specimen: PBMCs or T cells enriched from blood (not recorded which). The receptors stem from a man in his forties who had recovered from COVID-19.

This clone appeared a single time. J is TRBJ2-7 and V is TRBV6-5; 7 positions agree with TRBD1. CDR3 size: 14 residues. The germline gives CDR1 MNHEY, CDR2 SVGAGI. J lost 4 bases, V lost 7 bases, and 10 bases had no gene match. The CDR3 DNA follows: TGTGCCAGCAAAAAAGGACAGGCGACATACGAGCAGTACGTC. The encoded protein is CASKKGQATYEQYV.

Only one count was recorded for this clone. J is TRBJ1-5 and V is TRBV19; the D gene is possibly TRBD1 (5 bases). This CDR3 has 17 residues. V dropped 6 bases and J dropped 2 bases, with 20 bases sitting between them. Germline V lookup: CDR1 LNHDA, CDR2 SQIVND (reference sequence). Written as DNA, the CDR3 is TGTGCCAGTAGCCGGAGCAGCAGGGCCCTTGGCAATCAGCCCCAGCATTTT. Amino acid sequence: CASSRSSRALGNQPQHF.

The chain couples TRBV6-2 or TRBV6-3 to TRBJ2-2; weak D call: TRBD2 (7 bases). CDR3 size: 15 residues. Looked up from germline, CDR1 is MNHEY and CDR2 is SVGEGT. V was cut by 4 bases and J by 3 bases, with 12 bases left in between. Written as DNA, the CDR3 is TGTGCCAGCAGTTGGGAGGGGGGGCACACCGGGGAGCTGTTTTTT. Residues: CASSWEGGHTGELFF.

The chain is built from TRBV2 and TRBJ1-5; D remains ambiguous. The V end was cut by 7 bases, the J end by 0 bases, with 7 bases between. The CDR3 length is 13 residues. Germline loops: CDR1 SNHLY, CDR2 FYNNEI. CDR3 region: CASKENSNQPQHF. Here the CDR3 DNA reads TGTGCCAGCAAAGAGAATAGCAATCAGCCCCAGCATTTT.

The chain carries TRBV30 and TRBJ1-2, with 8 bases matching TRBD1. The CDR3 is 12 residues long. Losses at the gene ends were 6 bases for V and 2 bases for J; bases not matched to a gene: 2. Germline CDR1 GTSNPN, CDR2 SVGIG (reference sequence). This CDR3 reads CACRTGNYGYTF. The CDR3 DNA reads TGTGCCTGCCGGACAGGGAACTATGGCTACACCTTC.

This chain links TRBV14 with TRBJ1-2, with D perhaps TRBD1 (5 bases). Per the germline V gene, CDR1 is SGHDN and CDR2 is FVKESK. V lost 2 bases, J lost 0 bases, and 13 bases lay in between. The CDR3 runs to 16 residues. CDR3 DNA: TGTGCCAGCAGCCAAACAGGCCCACGGGCTAACTATGGCTACACCTTC. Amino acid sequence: CASSQTGPRANYGYTF.

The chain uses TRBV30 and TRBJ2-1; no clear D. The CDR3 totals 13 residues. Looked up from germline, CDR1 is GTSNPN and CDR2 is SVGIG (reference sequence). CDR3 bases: TGTGCTACCGGGTTTCCATCCTACAATGAGCAGTTCTTC. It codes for CATGFPSYNEQFF.

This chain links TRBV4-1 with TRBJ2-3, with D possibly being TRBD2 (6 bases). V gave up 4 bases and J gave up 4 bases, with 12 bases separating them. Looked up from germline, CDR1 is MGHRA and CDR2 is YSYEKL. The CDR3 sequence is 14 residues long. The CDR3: CASSRTTRSDTQYF. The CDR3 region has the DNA TGCGCCAGCAGCCGAACGACTAGGTCAGATACGCAGTATTTT.